Each of the 13 T cell receptor beta chains below was sequenced from the same sample in a study of T cell responses to AZD1222 COVID-19 vaccine. Profiled with immunoSEQ multiplex PCR; TCRdb holds only in-frame clones, not every one. The sample holds about 82,000 clones; approximately 83% are singletons and the top ten take 9% to 13%. Here the sequenced sample was peripheral blood, taken 28 days after the second AZD1222 dose. Receptor source: an adult who received the AZD1222 COVID-19 vaccine.

The J gene is TRBJ1-4, the V gene TRBV11-3; no clear D gene. The CDR3 is 13 amino acids. Germline V lookup: CDR1 SGHNT, CDR2 YENEEA. The V and J ends lost 2 bases and 8 bases respectively, with 9 bases between them. DNA of the CDR3: TGTGCCAGCAGCTTACATGTGAAGGAAAAACTGTTTTTT. It translates to CASSLHVKEKLFF.

The CDR3 here is CASSSRGHSTEAFF. The CDR3 DNA reads TGTGCCAGCAGCTCCAGGGGGCATAGCACTGAAGCTTTCTTT. The chain couples TRBV2 to TRBJ1-1; TRBD1 matches at 8 bases. Germline V gene lookup returns CDR1 SNHLY and CDR2 FYNNEI. The junction had 7 bases not matched to a gene; V was cut back by 6 bases and J by 4 bases. The CDR3 sequence is 14 residues long.

This sequence joins TRBV4-3 and TRBJ2-7, with D unresolved. V gave up 4 bases and J gave up 6 bases, with 13 bases separating them. This CDR3 has 13 residues. Per germline, CDR1 LGHNA and CDR2 YSLEER. CDR3 sequence (DNA): TGCGCCAGCAGCCCCCTTATGGGCGGCGAGCAGTACTTC. Protein sequence: CASSPLMGGEQYF.

CDR3 residues: CAIRQGTIETQYF. CDR3 nucleotides: TGTGCCATCAGGCAGGGGACTATAGAGACCCAGTACTTC. The rearrangement joins TRBV10-3 to TRBJ2-5; D is possibly TRBD2 (7 bases). CDR1 and CDR2 from the germline V gene are ENHRY and SYGVKD. The ends were cut back, 6 bases at V and 4 bases at J, with 12 bases in the middle. The CDR3 spans 13 residues.

V is TRBV9 and J is TRBJ2-1; 10 nucleotides align to TRBD2. Germline loops: CDR1 SGDLS, CDR2 YYNGEE. This CDR3 contains 15 residues. The V gene end was trimmed by 0 bases and the J gene end by 10 bases; junction bases not matched to a gene: 7. CDR3 DNA: TGTGCCAGCAGCGTAGGGTCTATAGCGGGGGGAGAGCAGTTCTTC. As protein: CASSVGSIAGGEQFF.

This chain uses TRBV5-1 with TRBJ1-1; D gene uncertain. Between the trimmed V and J ends, which lost 3 bases and 2 bases, there was a span of 14 bases. CDR1 is SGHRS and CDR2 is YFSETQ in the germline V gene. The CDR3 contains 15 residues. CDR3 in amino acids: CASSSKAQINTEAFF. For the CDR3, the DNA is TGCGCCAGCAGCTCCAAGGCGCAGATAAACACTGAAGCTTTCTTT.

The gene calls are TRBV23-1 and TRBJ2-2; 9 nucleotides agree with TRBD1. TRBV23-1 is filed as an ORF, its function uncertain. The V and J ends lost 6 bases and 2 bases, in that order; junction bases with no gene match: 10. CDR3 length: 17 residues. The CDR3 DNA is TGCGCCAGCAGCATCTCCCGGGACAGGGTTAACACCGGGGAGCTGTTTTTT. Residues: CASSISRDRVNTGELFF.

The count of this clone is one. This chain uses TRBV5-1 with TRBJ1-1; D may be TRBD1 (6 bases). Germline V gives CDR1 SGHRS, CDR2 YFSETQ. The CDR3 contains 16 residues. The germline V and J ends were trimmed by 3 bases and 3 bases, with 18 bases remaining between them. The CDR3 bases are TGCGCCAGCAGCTCCCTTGGGGGCCCCAGGGACACTGAAGCTTTCTTT. This encodes CASSSLGGPRDTEAFF.

This clone was observed a single time. V gene TRBV28 combines with J gene TRBJ2-3; D uncertain. The CDR3 loop spans 13 amino acids. Germline CDR1 MDHEN, CDR2 SYDVKM. Trimming left V 7 bases short and J 1 base short, with 9 bases between. The CDR3 here is CASKLSGTDTQYF. DNA for the CDR3: TGTGCCAGCAAACTGAGCGGCACAGATACGCAGTATTTT.

The chain is built from TRBV6-2 or TRBV6-3 and TRBJ2-1; 12 bases are a match to TRBD2. The CDR3 spans 16 residues. With V trimmed by 5 bases and J by 6 bases, 8 bases remained unmatched. Germline V lookup: CDR1 MNHEY, CDR2 SVGEGT. The CDR3 DNA reads as TGTGCCAGCAGTAGTCAACTAGCGGGGGGCGGCAATGAGCAGTTCTTC. It is translated as CASSSQLAGGGNEQFF.

The chain employs TRBV5-6 and TRBJ1-5; D is unclear. The CDR3 length is 13 residues. The V gene lost 0 bases and the J gene lost 6 bases, with 7 bases spanning the gap. Germline V gene sequence: CDR1 SGHDT, CDR2 YYEEEE. The CDR3 loop is CASSLANGQPQHF. In DNA, the CDR3 is TGTGCCAGCAGCTTGGCCAACGGTCAGCCCCAGCATTTT. Complete variable domain (other parts from reference TRBV5-6 and TRBJ1-5): DAGVTQSPTHLIKTRGQQVTLRCSPKSGHDTVSWYQQALGQGPQFIFQYYEEEERQRGNFPDRFSGHQFPNYSSELNVNALLLGDSALYLCASSLANGQPQHFGDGTRLSIL.

The chain links TRBV2 to TRBJ2-2; D is perhaps TRBD1 or TRBD2 (5 bases each). Germline CDR1 and CDR2: SNHLY and FYNNEI. The CDR3 is 18 residues long. The V and J ends lost 8 bases and 0 bases respectively, with 22 bases between them. In nucleotides, the CDR3 is TGTGCCAGCCAACCTATCCTCTTTGGGACGGCGAACACCGGGGAGCTGTTTTTT. Translated: CASQPILFGTANTGELFF. The whole variable domain, filled in from reference TRBV2 and TRBJ2-2, reads EPEVTQTPSHQVTQMGQEVILRCVPISNHLYFYWYRQILGQKVEFLVSFYNNEISEKSEIFDDQFSVERPDGSNFTLKIRSTKLEDSAMYFCASQPILFGTANTGELFFGEGSRLTVL.

This clone was found a few times. V and J are TRBV5-1 and TRBJ2-1, with D maybe TRBD1 (6 bases). Trimming pared 3 bases from V and 12 bases from J, leaving 16 bases between. This CDR3 has 13 residues. CDR1 SGHRS and CDR2 YFSETQ come from the germline V gene. For the CDR3, the DNA is TGCGCCAGCAGCTCGAACAGGGCCTTTGCGCAGTTCTTC. It translates to CASSSNRAFAQFF. The complete variable domain, with remaining parts taken from reference TRBV5-1 and TRBJ2-1, reads KAGVTQTPRYLIKTRGQQVTLSCSPISGHRSVSWYQQTPGQGLQFLFEYFSETQRNKGNFPGRFSGRQFSNSRSEMNVSTLELGDSALYLCASSSNRAFAQFFGPGTRLTVL.